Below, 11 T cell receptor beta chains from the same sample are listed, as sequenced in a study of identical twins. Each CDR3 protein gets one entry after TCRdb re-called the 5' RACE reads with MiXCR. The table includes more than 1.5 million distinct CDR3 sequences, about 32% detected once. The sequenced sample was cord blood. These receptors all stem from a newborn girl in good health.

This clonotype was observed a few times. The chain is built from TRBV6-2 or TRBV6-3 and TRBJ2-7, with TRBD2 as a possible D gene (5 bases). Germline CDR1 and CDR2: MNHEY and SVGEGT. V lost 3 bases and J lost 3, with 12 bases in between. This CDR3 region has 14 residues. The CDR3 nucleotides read TGTGCCAGCAGTTATCTGGGAGTGGACTACGAGCAGTACTTC. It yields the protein CASSYLGVDYEQYF.

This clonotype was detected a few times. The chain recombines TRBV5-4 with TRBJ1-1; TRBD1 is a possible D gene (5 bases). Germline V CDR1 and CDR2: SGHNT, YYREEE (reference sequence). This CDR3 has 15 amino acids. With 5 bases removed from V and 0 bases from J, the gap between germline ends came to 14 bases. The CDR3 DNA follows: TGTGCCAGCAGTAGGGGACCTACCATGAACACTGAAGCTTTCTTT. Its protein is CASSRGPTMNTEAFF.

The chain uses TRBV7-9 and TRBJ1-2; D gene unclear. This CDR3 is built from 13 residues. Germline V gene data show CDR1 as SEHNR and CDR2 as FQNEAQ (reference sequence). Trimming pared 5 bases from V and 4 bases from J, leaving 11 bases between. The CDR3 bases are TGTGCCAGCAGCCAGGACCGACGCTATGGCTACACCTTC. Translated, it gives CASSQDRRYGYTF.

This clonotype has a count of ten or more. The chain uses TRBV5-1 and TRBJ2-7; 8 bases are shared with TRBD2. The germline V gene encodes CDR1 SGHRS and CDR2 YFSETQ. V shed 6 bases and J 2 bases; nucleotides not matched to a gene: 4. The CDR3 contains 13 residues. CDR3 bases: TGCGCCAGCAAACTAGCGGATGCCTACGAGCAGTACTTC. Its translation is CASKLADAYEQYF.

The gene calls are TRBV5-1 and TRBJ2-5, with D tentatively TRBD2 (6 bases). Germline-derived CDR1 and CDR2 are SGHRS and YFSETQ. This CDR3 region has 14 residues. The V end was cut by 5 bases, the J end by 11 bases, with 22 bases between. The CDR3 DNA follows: TGCGCCAGCAGTATCCCTAGCGTTAAGGATGAGCAGTACTTC. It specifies CASSIPSVKDEQYF.

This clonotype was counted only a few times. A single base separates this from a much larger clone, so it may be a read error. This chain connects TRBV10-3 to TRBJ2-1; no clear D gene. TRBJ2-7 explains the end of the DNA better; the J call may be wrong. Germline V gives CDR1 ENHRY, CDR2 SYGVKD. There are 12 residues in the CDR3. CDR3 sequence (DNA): TGTGCCATCAGTGAGTCTAGCAATGAGCAGTACTTC. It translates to CAISESSNEQYF.

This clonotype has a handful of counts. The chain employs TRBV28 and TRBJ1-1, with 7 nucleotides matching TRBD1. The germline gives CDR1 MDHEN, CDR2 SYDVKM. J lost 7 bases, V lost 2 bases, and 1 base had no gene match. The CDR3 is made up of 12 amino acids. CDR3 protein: CASSLQGGEAFF. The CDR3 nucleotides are TGTGCCAGCAGTTTACAGGGGGGTGAAGCTTTCTTT.

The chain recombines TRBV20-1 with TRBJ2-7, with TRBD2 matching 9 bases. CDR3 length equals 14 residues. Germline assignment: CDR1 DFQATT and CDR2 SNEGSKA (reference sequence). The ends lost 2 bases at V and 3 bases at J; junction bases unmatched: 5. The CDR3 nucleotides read TGCAGTGCTAGATCACCAGCGGGGGGCTACGAGCAGTACTTC. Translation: CSARSPAGGYEQYF.

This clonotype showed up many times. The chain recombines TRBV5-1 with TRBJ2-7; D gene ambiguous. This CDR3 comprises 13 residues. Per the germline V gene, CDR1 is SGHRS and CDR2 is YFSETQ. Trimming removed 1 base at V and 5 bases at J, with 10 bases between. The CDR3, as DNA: TGCGCCAGCAGCTTGAGATACAACAACGAGCAGTACTTC. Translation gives CASSLRYNNEQYF.

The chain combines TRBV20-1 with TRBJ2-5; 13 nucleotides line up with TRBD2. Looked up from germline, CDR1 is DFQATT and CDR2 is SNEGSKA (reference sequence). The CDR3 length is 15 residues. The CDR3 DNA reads TGCGGTACTAGAACTAGCGGGGGGGACCAAGAGACCCAGTACTTC. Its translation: CGTRTSGGDQETQYF.

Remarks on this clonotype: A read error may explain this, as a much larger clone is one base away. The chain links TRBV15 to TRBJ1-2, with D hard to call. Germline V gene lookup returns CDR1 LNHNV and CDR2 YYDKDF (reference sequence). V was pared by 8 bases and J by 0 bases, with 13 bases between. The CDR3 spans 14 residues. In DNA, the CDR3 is TGTGCCACCGGAGACGGACCCTCTAACTATGGCTACACCTTC. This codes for CATGDGPSNYGYTF. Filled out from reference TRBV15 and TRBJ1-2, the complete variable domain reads DAMVIQNPRYQVTQFGKPVTLSCSQTLNHNVMYWYQQKSSQAPKLLFHYYDKDFNNEADTPDNFQSRRPNTSFCFLDIRSPGLGDTAMYLCATGDGPSNYGYTFGSGTRLTVV.